This T cell receptor beta chain was obtained from a study of T cells in Graves' hyperthyroidism and ophthalmopathy. RNA transcripts provided the source from which TCR beta CDR3 regions were amplified. The study used the HTBI primer set for a first-round RT-PCR of the TCR CDR3. TCRdb processed the multiplex PCR reads anew with MiXCR; each CDR3 protein has one entry. This sample yields approximately 370,000 distinct CDR3 sequences, of which approximately 18% are seen a single time; around a third belongs to the top ten. Trimming took 6 bases from V and 5 from J, leaving 11 bases between them. CDR3 size: 12 residues. This clonotype was seen at least ten times.

This clonotype originated in a woman aged 25 to 45 with Graves' hyperthyroidism that later progressed to Graves' ophthalmopathy. Sequencing input: blood. V gene TRBV12-3 or TRBV12-4 combines with J gene TRBJ2-7; the D gene is possibly TRBD2 (6 bases). CDR3 nucleotide sequence: TGTGCCAGCAGGGAGGGACTTAACGAGCAGTACTTC. Translating it yields CASREGLNEQYF.